A selection of T cell receptor beta chains follows, all from one sample in a study of blood T cell repertoires in COVID-19. Sequencing used immunoSEQ multiplex PCR; TCRdb keeps in-frame clones, though not all of them. Here the sample spans 20,000 to 25,000 clones, around nine tenths being singletons. What was sequenced was peripheral blood. Receptors originate from a human donor in a cohort sampled during active COVID-19. The donor label of this sample is uncertain. Each CDR3 is given with its conserved first and last residue. The D gene is left open where the match is weak. Not all rows give a size; the values are once, few, many and, for expanded clones, a class.

D gene	V gene	clone size	J gene	CDR3 DNA	CDR3 protein
TRBD2	TRBV28	.	TRBJ2-1	TGTGCCAGCAGCCGCAGCCTGACTAGCGGTGGTAATGAGCAGTTCTTC	CASSRSLTSGGNEQFF
TRBD1	TRBV29-1	.	TRBJ2-2	TGCAGCGTTGCTACAGGGGGCTCCGGGGAGCTGTTTTTT	CSVATGGSGELFF
TRBD1	TRBV18	.	TRBJ2-5	TGTGCCAGCTCACCATTGGGCAGGGGGCAAGAGACCCAGTACTTC	CASSPLGRGQETQYF
TRBD2	TRBV5-1	.	TRBJ2-2	TGCGCCAGCAGCTCCATAGCGGGAGGGTGGACCGGGGAGCTGTTTTTT	CASSSIAGGWTGELFF
TRBD2	TRBV2	.	TRBJ2-5	TGTGCCAGCAGAAGGACTAGCCAAGAGACCCAGTACTTC	CASRRTSQETQYF
TRBD1	TRBV5-1	.	TRBJ2-3	TGCGCCAGCACCGGGACAGGGGGCACAGATACGCAGTATTTT	CASTGTGGTDTQYF
TRBD2	TRBV6-4	.	TRBJ2-1	TGTGCCAGCAGTACCGGGACTAGTCCTAATGAGCAGTTCTTC	CASSTGTSPNEQFF
.	TRBV5-1	few	TRBJ2-2	TGCGCCGGATCTAGCGACCCGAACACCGGGGAGCTGTTTTTT	CAGSSDPNTGELFF
.	TRBV27	.	TRBJ2-1	TGTGCCAGCAGTTTAGATACTTATGATGAGCAGTTCTTC	CASSLDTYDEQFF
TRBD2	TRBV5-1	.	TRBJ2-3	TGCGCCAGCAGCCCGGGACTAGCCACAGATACGCAGTATTTT	CASSPGLATDTQYF
.	TRBV20-1	.	TRBJ2-1	TGCAGTGCTAGAGGAGGGAGTGAGCAGTTCTTC	CSARGGSEQFF
.	TRBV19	.	TRBJ2-7	TGTGCCAGTAGTATAGGAAGGGCAGCGGGCTTCTACGAGCAGTACTTC	CASSIGRAAGFYEQYF
TRBD2	TRBV10-1	.	TRBJ2-1	TGCGCCAGCAGTGAGGGTTTAGCGGGCTACAATGAGCAGTTCTTC	CASSEGLAGYNEQFF
TRBD1	TRBV6-5	once	TRBJ1-3	TGTGCCAGCAGGGGGACAGTCAACTCTGGAAACACCATATATTTT	CASRGTVNSGNTIYF
TRBD1	TRBV16	.	TRBJ1-5	TGTGCCAGCGGAGAACAGGGGGCAGGCAATCAGCCCCAGCATTTT	CASGEQGAGNQPQHF
.	TRBV2	.	TRBJ2-3	TGTGCCAGCAGTCTATACCAAGACTCTCGCACAGATACGCAGTATTTT	CASSLYQDSRTDTQYF
.	TRBV29-1	few	TRBJ2-1	TGCAGCGGTGAAAGGAGTAGCGGCGGAGATGAGCAGTTCTTC	CSGERSSGGDEQFF
.	TRBV7-2	.	TRBJ1-4	TGTGCCAGCAGCTTTTCGAGGAATGAAAAACTGTTTTTT	CASSFSRNEKLFF
.	TRBV6-5	.	TRBJ1-6	TGTGCCAGCAGCCGAGCCCGTTCACCCCTCCACTTT	CASSRARSPLHF
.	TRBV27	.	TRBJ1-6	TGTGCCAGCAGTTCAGGGGTTAATTCACCCCTCCACTTT	CASSSGVNSPLHF
TRBD2	TRBV5-5	.	TRBJ2-1	TGTGCCAGCAGCTCCCAGACTAGCGGGGTCACTGAGCAGTTCTTC	CASSSQTSGVTEQFF
.	TRBV4-1	.	TRBJ2-2	TGCGCCAGCAGCCAAGAGCTAACCAACACCGGGGAGCTGTTTTTT	CASSQELTNTGELFF
.	TRBV27	.	TRBJ1-2	TGTGCCAGCAGTTTAACATCCGGGATAAACTATGGCTACACCTTC	CASSLTSGINYGYTF
.	TRBV5-1	.	TRBJ1-1	TGCGCCAGCAGCGTTTATGGAGGGGTATCTGAAGCTTTCTTT	CASSVYGGVSEAFF
.	TRBV5-4	.	TRBJ2-5	TGTGCCAGCAGCTCCGCCGGGACTGAAGAGACCCAGTACTTC	CASSSAGTEETQYF
TRBD1	TRBV18	few	TRBJ1-4	TGTGCCAGCTCACTGGCGACAGGGGGGACTGAAAAACTGTTTTTT	CASSLATGGTEKLFF
TRBD2	TRBV5-1	.	TRBJ2-5	TGCGCCAGCAGCCCCTCTGGCGGGAGAGGGGAGACCCAGTACTTC	CASSPSGGRGETQYF
TRBD2	TRBV7-9	.	TRBJ2-3	TGTGCCAGCAGCCCCCCGGGACTAGCGGGAGTGGGCTTTTATACGCAGTATTTT	CASSPPGLAGVGFYTQYF
TRBD1	TRBV6-5	.	TRBJ2-7	TGTGCCAGCACCCAAGGCTGGACAGGGAACTACGAGCAGTACTTC	CASTQGWTGNYEQYF
.	TRBV5-8	few	TRBJ2-1	TGTGCCAGCAGCTTGGAGGGCAGGGGATGGGACAATGAGCAGTTCTTC	CASSLEGRGWDNEQFF
TRBD1	TRBV30	.	TRBJ2-7	TGTGCCTGGACCAAGGCTGGGACAGGGGGAACCTACGAGCAGTACTTC	CAWTKAGTGGTYEQYF
.	TRBV5-5	.	TRBJ2-4	TGTGCCAGCAGCTTGGCGCCAGAAAACATTCAGTACTTC	CASSLAPENIQYF
.	TRBV15	.	TRBJ1-1	TGTGCCACCAGCAGACGCCGGAGCGCTGAAGCTTTCTTT	CATSRRRSAEAFF
.	TRBV6-5	.	TRBJ2-3	TGTGCCAGCAGCCGCGGGGGCGGGAGCACAGATACGCAGTATTTT	CASSRGGGSTDTQYF
.	TRBV28	.	TRBJ1-2	TGTGCCAGCAGTTTATCCCGTAGTTGGGCTGGCTACACCTTC	CASSLSRSWAGYTF
.	TRBV7-9	.	TRBJ2-6	TGTGCCAGCAGCTTTACCCGGACTGGAGGGGCCAACGTCCTGACTTTC	CASSFTRTGGANVLTF
.	TRBV5-4	once	TRBJ2-3	TGTGCCAGCAGCTACACAACAGGGAAAGGTACAGATACGCAGTATTTT	CASSYTTGKGTDTQYF
TRBD2	TRBV14	.	TRBJ2-7	TGTGCCAGCAGCCATCGGCTAGCGGGGACCTACGAGCAGTACTTC	CASSHRLAGTYEQYF
.	TRBV5-4	.	TRBJ2-3	TGTGCCAGCAGCTTGAAAGTTAGAAGCACAGATACGCAGTATTTT	CASSLKVRSTDTQYF
.	TRBV4-1	.	TRBJ2-1	TGCGCCAGCAGCCAAGGGGACTCGAACAATGAGCAGTTCTTC	CASSQGDSNNEQFF
.	TRBV19	.	TRBJ1-3	TGTGCCAGTACCTCGACAGACCCCGTTTCGTCCATATATTTT	CASTSTDPVSSIYF
TRBD2	TRBV6-5	.	TRBJ2-1	TGTGCCAGCAGTTACGAACTAGCGGAGAAGAATGAGCAGTTCTTC	CASSYELAEKNEQFF
.	TRBV5-1	.	TRBJ1-1	TGCGCCAGCAGCTTGGGCAGGGGACACACTGAAGCTTTCTTT	CASSLGRGHTEAFF
.	TRBV19	once	TRBJ1-1	TGTGCCAGTAGCCACAGGGAATTGGTGAACACTGAAGCTTTCTTT	CASSHRELVNTEAFF
TRBD2	TRBV27	.	TRBJ2-5	TGTGCCAGCAGTTCCCCGGGTAGCGGGAGGTTAGGGGAGACCCAGTACTTC	CASSSPGSGRLGETQYF
.	TRBV24-1	.	TRBJ2-2	TGTGCCACCAGTGAGCCCGTGGGCGCCACCGGGGAGCTGTTTTTT	CATSEPVGATGELFF
.	TRBV5-6	.	TRBJ1-1	TGTGCCAGCAGCCACATCCTAGGGGCTGAAGCTTTCTTT	CASSHILGAEAFF
.	TRBV6-2/TRBV6-3	.	TRBJ1-1	TGTGCCAGCAGTTACTCGAATGAGCATATGAACACTGAAGCTTTCTTT	CASSYSNEHMNTEAFF
TRBD2	TRBV7-9	.	TRBJ2-1	TGTGCCAGCAGCAGGAGGGCGGGAGGGCCTAATGAGCAGTTCTTC	CASSRRAGGPNEQFF
TRBD1	TRBV29-1	.	TRBJ2-2	TGCAGCGTTGGAAGTGACAGGGAGAACGGGGAGCTGTTTTTT	CSVGSDRENGELFF
.	TRBV6-5	.	TRBJ1-1	TGTGCCAGCAGTTACTCGTCCTGGGGGGAATACACTGAAGCTTTCTTT	CASSYSSWGEYTEAFF
.	TRBV2	once	TRBJ1-1	TGTGCCAGCGGGGGGGGACCTTACACTGAAGCTTTCTTT	CASGGGPYTEAFF
.	TRBV18	.	TRBJ1-4	TGTGCCAGCTCACCCCCCGGGGGACTGGGGGAAAAACTGTTTTTT	CASSPPGGLGEKLFF
TRBD2	TRBV4-2	.	TRBJ2-2	TGTGCCAGCAGCCCACGACTAGCGGGAGTTGGGATGGGTACCGGGGAGCTGTTTTTT	CASSPRLAGVGMGTGELFF
TRBD1	TRBV4-1	.	TRBJ1-2	TGCGCCAGCAGCCAATCGACAGGGGTATATGGCTACACCTTC	CASSQSTGVYGYTF
TRBD1	TRBV28	.	TRBJ1-2	TGTGCCACCGCGGACAGGGGCTATGGCTACACCTTC	CATADRGYGYTF
.	TRBV30	.	TRBJ1-6	TGTGCCTGGAAGGGGTATAATTCACCCCTCCACTTT	CAWKGYNSPLHF
TRBD1	TRBV7-9	.	TRBJ2-4	TGTGCCAGCAGCAGAGGGACAGGGGTTGGACTAGGAAACATTCAGTACTTC	CASSRGTGVGLGNIQYF
TRBD1	TRBV9	.	TRBJ1-1	TGTGCCAGCAGCTCCGGGACAGGGAACACTGAAGCTTTCTTT	CASSSGTGNTEAFF